Detailed here is one T cell receptor (beta chain). The data stem from a study of blood T cell repertoires in COVID-19. Study-level background: Researchers got acute and convalescent COVID-19 samples from the United States, Italy and Spain.

The CDR3 sequence is 12 residues long. Germline V gene lookup returns CDR1 MDHEN and CDR2 SYDVKM. Trimming stripped 7 bases from V and 4 bases from J, with 10 bases between. Method: immunoSEQ multiplex PCR; TCRdb's copy keeps in-frame clones and lacks some. The sample lists around 94,000 clones; over 80% were seen once. The sample taken for sequencing was peripheral blood. The chain joins TRBV28 to TRBJ1-2; possible D gene TRBD1, 5 bases. This receptor was identified in a man aged 50 to 59 with acute or convalescent COVID-19. The DNA for the CDR3 is TGTGCCAGCATCAGGGAGGGCTATGGCTACACCTTC. This sequence encodes CASIREGYGYTF.